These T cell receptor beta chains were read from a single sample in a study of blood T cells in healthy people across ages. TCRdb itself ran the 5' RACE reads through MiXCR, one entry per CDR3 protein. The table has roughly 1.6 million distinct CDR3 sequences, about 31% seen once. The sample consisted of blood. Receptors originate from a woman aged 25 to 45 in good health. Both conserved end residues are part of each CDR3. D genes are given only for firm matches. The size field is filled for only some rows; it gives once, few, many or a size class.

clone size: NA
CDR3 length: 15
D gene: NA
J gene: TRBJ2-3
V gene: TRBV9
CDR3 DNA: TGTGCCAGATGCCGAAGAGGCGGGAGCACAGATACGCAGTATTTT
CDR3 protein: CARCRRGGSTDTQYF

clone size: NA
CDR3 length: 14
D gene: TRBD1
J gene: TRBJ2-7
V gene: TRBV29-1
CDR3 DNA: TGCAGCGTGAACCCCGGGACAGGACCCTACGAGCAGTACTTC
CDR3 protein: CSVNPGTGPYEQYF

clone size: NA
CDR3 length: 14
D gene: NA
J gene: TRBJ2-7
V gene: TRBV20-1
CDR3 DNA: TGCAGTGCTAGATCACGAACAGGGATTTACGAGCAGTACTTC
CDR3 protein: CSARSRTGIYEQYF

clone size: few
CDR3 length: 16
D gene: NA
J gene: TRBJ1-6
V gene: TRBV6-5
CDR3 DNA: TGTGCCAGCAGAACCCAGCGCGCCTCCTATAATTCACCCCTCCACTTT
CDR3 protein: CASRTQRASYNSPLHF

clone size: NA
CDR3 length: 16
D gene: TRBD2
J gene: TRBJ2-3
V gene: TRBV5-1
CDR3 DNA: TGCGCCAGCAGCTTGGACCTAGCGGGGGGCACAGATACGCAGTATTTT
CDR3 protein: CASSLDLAGGTDTQYF

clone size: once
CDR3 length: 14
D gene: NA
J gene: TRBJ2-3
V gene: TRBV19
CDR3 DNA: TGTGCCAGTAAGGAACTAGGGGGCACAGATACGCAGTATTTT
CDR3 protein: CASKELGGTDTQYF

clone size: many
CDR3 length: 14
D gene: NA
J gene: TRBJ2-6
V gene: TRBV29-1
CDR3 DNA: TGCAGCGTTAATACTGGCTCTGGGGCCAACGTCCTGACTTTC
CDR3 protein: CSVNTGSGANVLTF

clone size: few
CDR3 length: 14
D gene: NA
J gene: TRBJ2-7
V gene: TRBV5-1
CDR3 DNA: TGCGCCAGCAGCTTACCGGGTAGAGCTTACGAGCAGTACTTC
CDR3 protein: CASSLPGRAYEQYF

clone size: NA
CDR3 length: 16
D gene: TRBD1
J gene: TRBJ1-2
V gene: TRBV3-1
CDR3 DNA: TGTGCCAGCAGTCCGCCATCCCCCCAGGGGGCGGGTGGCTACACCTTC
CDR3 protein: CASSPPSPQGAGGYTF

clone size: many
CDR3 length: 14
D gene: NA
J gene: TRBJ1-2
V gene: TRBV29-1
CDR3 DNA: TGCAGCGTTGAAGCAAAGGGAACGGACTATGGCTACACCTTC
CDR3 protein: CSVEAKGTDYGYTF

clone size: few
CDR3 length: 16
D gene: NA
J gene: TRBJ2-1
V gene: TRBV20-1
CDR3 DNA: TGCAGTGCTAGAGATCTAAGCGCAAACTCCTACAATGAGCAGTTCTTC
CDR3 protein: CSARDLSANSYNEQFF

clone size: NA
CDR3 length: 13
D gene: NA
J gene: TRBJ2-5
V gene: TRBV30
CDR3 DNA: TGTGCCTGGAGTTGGAGTAGCACAGAGACCCAGTACTTC
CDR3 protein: CAWSWSSTETQYF

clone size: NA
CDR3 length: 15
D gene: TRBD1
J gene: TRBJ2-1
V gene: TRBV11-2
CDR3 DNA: TGTGCCAGCAGCACCGAGACAGGGTTCTACAATGAGCAGTTCTTC
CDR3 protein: CASSTETGFYNEQFF

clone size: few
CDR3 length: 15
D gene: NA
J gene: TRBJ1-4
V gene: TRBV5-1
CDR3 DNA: TGCGCCAGCACCCTTTGGAATTGGCTTAGGGAAAAACTGTTTTTT
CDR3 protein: CASTLWNWLREKLFF

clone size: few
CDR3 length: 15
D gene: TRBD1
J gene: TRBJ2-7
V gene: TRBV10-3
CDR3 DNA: TGTGCCATCAGCGATCTGTTAACAGGGGGTGACGAGCAGTACTTC
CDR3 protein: CAISDLLTGGDEQYF

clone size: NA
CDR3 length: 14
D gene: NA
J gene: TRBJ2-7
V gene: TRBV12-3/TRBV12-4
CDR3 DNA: TGTGCCAGCAGTTTGGTTGTGACAGGAGGCGAGCAGTACTTC
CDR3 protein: CASSLVVTGGEQYF

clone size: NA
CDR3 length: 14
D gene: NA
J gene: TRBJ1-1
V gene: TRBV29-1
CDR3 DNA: TGCAGCGTCCGGGACGCGGGATTATACACTGAAGCTTTCTTT
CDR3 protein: CSVRDAGLYTEAFF

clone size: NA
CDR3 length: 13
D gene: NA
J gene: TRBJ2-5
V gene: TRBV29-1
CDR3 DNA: TGCAGCGTTGAAGGCCAGAGGCAAGAGACCCAGTACTTC
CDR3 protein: CSVEGQRQETQYF

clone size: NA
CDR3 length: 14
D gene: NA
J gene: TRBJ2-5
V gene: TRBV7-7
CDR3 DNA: TGTGCCAGCAGCCCTAGGACTCGCAAAGAGGCCCAGTACTTC
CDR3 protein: CASSPRTRKEAQYF

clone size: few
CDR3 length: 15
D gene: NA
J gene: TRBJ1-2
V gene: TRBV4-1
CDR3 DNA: TGCGCCAGCAGCCCCATATTCATGGGGAGCTATGGCTACACCTTC
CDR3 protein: CASSPIFMGSYGYTF

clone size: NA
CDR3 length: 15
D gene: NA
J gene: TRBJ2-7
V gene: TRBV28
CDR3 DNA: TGTGCCAGCACGGGAAACCGAAGAAGCTCCTACGAGCAGTACTTC
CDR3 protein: CASTGNRRSSYEQYF

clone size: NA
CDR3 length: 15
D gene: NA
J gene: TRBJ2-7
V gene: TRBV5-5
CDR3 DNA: TGTGCCAGCACCGCGCCGGGACAAATGGGGACCGAGCAGTACTTC
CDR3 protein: CASTAPGQMGTEQYF

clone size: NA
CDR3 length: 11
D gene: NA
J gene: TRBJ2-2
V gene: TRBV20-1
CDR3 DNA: TGCAGTGCCTCCTCGGGCGGGGAGCTGTTTTTT
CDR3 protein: CSASSGGELFF

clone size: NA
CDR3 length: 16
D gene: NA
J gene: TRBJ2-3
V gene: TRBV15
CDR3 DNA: TGTGCCACCAGCAGAGTTGTTTCAGGGGCCGGAGATACGCAGTATTTT
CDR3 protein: CATSRVVSGAGDTQYF

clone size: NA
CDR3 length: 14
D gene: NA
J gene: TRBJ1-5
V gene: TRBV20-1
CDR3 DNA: TGCAGTTCTCGAGTTAGGGTTAGCAATCAGCCCCAGCATTTT
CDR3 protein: CSSRVRVSNQPQHF

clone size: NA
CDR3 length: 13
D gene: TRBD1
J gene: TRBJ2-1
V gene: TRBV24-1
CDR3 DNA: TGTGCCACCAGAGGGACAGTCTACAATGAGCAGTTCTTC
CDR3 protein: CATRGTVYNEQFF

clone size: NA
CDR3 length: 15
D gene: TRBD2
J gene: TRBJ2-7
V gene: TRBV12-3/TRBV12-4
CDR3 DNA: TGTGCCAGCAGCCGACTAGCGGGAGTCAACTACGAGCAGTACTTC
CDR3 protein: CASSRLAGVNYEQYF

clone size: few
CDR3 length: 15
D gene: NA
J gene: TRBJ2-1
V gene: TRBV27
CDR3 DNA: TGTGCCAGCACCCCAGAGAAGGGTCTGGGGAATGAGCAGTTCTTC
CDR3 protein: CASTPEKGLGNEQFF